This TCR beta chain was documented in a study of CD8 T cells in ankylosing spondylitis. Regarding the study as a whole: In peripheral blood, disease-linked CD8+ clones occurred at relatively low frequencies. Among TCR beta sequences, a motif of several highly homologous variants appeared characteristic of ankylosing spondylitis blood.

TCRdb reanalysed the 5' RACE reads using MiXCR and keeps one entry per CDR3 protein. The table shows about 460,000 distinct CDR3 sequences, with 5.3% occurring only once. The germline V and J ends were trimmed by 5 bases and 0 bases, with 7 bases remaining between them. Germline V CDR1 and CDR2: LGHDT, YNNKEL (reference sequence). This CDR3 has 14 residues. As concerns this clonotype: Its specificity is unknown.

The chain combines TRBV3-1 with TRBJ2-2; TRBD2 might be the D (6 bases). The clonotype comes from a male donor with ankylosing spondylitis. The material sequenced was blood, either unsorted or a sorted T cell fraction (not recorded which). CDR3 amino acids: CASSTSSNTGELFF. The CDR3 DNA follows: TGTGCCAGCAGCACTAGCTCGAACACCGGGGAGCTGTTTTTT.